The rows below give T cell receptor beta chains drawn from one sample of a study of Siglec-9 on CD8 T cells in melanoma. Some clones are missing from TCRdb's copy, which holds only in-frame ones; the method was immunoSEQ multiplex PCR. The sample contains 30,000 to 45,000 clones, 80% to 85% of which appear only once. The sequenced material came from Siglec-9- CD8+ T cells sorted from blood. The receptors shown here come from a human donor in good health. The CDR3 runs from the conserved cysteine through the conserved F or W. The order of the fields is CDR3 protein, CDR3 DNA, V gene, clone size, J gene, D gene. The D gene is left open where the match is weak. Not all rows give a size; the values are once, few, many and, for expanded clones, a class.

CDR3: CASSLDDLNTEAFF
DNA: TGTGCCAGCAGCTTAGACGACTTGAACACTGAAGCTTTCTTT
V: TRBV7-9
size: few
J: TRBJ1-1
D: -

CDR3: CASSYQTGGEQYF
DNA: TGTGCCAGCAGCTACCAAACAGGCGGCGAGCAGTACTTC
V: TRBV5-4
size: once
J: TRBJ2-7
D: -

CDR3: CASSIGAGLATEAFF
DNA: TGTGCCAGTAGTATAGGGGCGGGCCTCGCCACTGAAGCTTTCTTT
V: TRBV19
size: -
J: TRBJ1-1
D: -

CDR3: CSVLGRGTGGDAGELFF
DNA: TGCAGCGTGTTAGGGCGGGGGACAGGGGGCGATGCCGGGGAGCTGTTTTTT
V: TRBV29-1
size: -
J: TRBJ2-2
D: TRBD1

CDR3: CASSQSISGRLCTGELFF
DNA: TGCGCCAGCAGTCAATCTATTTCGGGTCGGTTGTGCACCGGGGAGCTGTTTTTT
V: TRBV23-1
size: -
J: TRBJ2-2
D: -

CDR3: CASSYGRDYGYTF
DNA: TGTGCCAGCAGCTACGGTCGCGACTATGGCTACACCTTC
V: TRBV13
size: once
J: TRBJ1-2
D: -

CDR3: CARRTDTNYGYTF
DNA: TGTGCCCGAAGGACAGATACTAACTATGGCTACACCTTC
V: TRBV6-1
size: -
J: TRBJ1-2
D: -

CDR3: CASSWDRSTYEQYF
DNA: TGTGCCAGCAGCTGGGACAGGAGTACCTACGAGCAGTACTTC
V: TRBV5-4
size: -
J: TRBJ2-7
D: TRBD1

CDR3: CSARVYYEQYF
DNA: TGCAGTGCTAGGGTGTACTACGAGCAGTACTTC
V: TRBV20-1
size: -
J: TRBJ2-7
D: -

CDR3: CASSIDRAGSTDTQYF
DNA: TGTGCCAGTAGTATAGATCGCGCGGGGAGCACAGATACGCAGTATTTT
V: TRBV19
size: -
J: TRBJ2-3
D: -

CDR3: CASSSGQGAVVHEQYF
DNA: TGTGCCAGCAGCAGCGGACAGGGGGCGGTAGTCCACGAGCAGTACTTC
V: TRBV5-5
size: once
J: TRBJ2-7
D: TRBD1

CDR3: CASSPRGFEAFF
DNA: TGTGCCAGCAGCCCAAGGGGATTTGAAGCTTTCTTT
V: TRBV13
size: -
J: TRBJ1-1
D: -

CDR3: CATSRDPDGLLTQYF
DNA: TGTGCCACCAGCAGAGACCCGGATGGACTATTGACTCAGTACTTC
V: TRBV15
size: -
J: TRBJ2-7
D: -

CDR3: CSVVHGNTIYF
DNA: TGCAGCGTCGTACATGGAAACACCATATATTTT
V: TRBV29-1
size: -
J: TRBJ1-3
D: -

CDR3: CAISESGLAGESSYEQYF
DNA: TGTGCCATCAGTGAGTCGGGGCTAGCGGGGGAAAGCTCCTACGAGCAGTACTTC
V: TRBV10-3
size: -
J: TRBJ2-7
D: TRBD2

CDR3: CASTSSGEGLQETQYF
DNA: TGTGCCAGCACCAGCTCGGGAGAGGGGCTGCAAGAGACCCAGTACTTC
V: TRBV11-2
size: -
J: TRBJ2-5
D: -

CDR3: CASSISINNEQFF
DNA: TGTGCCAGTAGTATATCTATCAACAATGAGCAGTTCTTC
V: TRBV19
size: -
J: TRBJ2-1
D: -

CDR3: CATSSTGALEAGEQYF
DNA: TGTGCCACCAGCAGCACAGGAGCACTAGAAGCTGGCGAGCAGTACTTC
V: TRBV15
size: -
J: TRBJ2-7
D: -

CDR3: CASSQDLGGGPYNEQFF
DNA: TGTGCCAGCAGCCAAGATCTCGGGGGAGGGCCGTACAATGAGCAGTTCTTC
V: TRBV4-2
size: -
J: TRBJ2-1
D: TRBD2

CDR3: CASSLPQPEVGDEQFF
DNA: TGTGCCAGCAGTTTACCCCAGCCCGAGGTAGGCGATGAGCAGTTCTTC
V: TRBV28
size: -
J: TRBJ2-1
D: -

CDR3: CASSPPSGGLEQYF
DNA: TGTGCCAGCAGCCCCCCCAGCGGGGGGCTCGAGCAGTACTTC
V: TRBV7-9
size: -
J: TRBJ2-7
D: TRBD2

CDR3: CASSTNDRGQGYTF
DNA: TGTGCCAGTAGTACTAATGACAGGGGGCAAGGCTACACCTTC
V: TRBV19
size: -
J: TRBJ1-2
D: TRBD1

CDR3: CASSGEETGLSTDTQYF
DNA: TGTGCCAGCAGCGGGGAAGAGACAGGGCTAAGCACAGATACGCAGTATTTT
V: TRBV9
size: -
J: TRBJ2-3
D: TRBD1

CDR3: CAGSEAGATEAFF
DNA: TGTGCCGGCAGTGAAGCGGGGGCCACTGAAGCTTTCTTT
V: TRBV6-1
size: -
J: TRBJ1-1
D: -

CDR3: CASAGEEGTAEPQHF
DNA: TGTGCCAGCGCCGGGGAGGAGGGGACCGCAGAGCCCCAGCATTTT
V: TRBV28
size: few
J: TRBJ1-5
D: -

CDR3: CASGGPRMTSGSLYNEQFF
DNA: TGTGCCAGCGGAGGGCCGCGCATGACTAGCGGGAGTCTATACAATGAGCAGTTCTTC
V: TRBV7-9
size: -
J: TRBJ2-1
D: TRBD2

CDR3: CASSLVQRGTTGELFF
DNA: TGTGCCAGCAGCTTGGTCCAGCGGGGGACCACCGGGGAGCTGTTTTTT
V: TRBV5-8
size: -
J: TRBJ2-2
D: TRBD2

CDR3: CASADVDEGYTF
DNA: TGTGCCAGCGCTGACGTCGACGAGGGCTACACCTTC
V: TRBV28
size: few
J: TRBJ1-2
D: -

CDR3: CASSSGTSGFSYEQYF
DNA: TGTGCCAGCAGCTCGGGGACTAGCGGGTTTTCCTACGAGCAGTACTTC
V: TRBV11-2
size: -
J: TRBJ2-7
D: TRBD2

CDR3: CASRPSSGLVVYEQYF
DNA: TGTGCCAGCAGACCCTCTAGCGGCCTTGTCGTCTACGAGCAGTACTTC
V: TRBV27
size: -
J: TRBJ2-7
D: TRBD2

CDR3: CSVPRQELLYEQYF
DNA: TGCAGCGTTCCCCGACAGGAACTCCTCTACGAGCAGTACTTC
V: TRBV29-1
size: -
J: TRBJ2-7
D: -

CDR3: CASSLMPGLLGNQPQHF
DNA: TGTGCCAGCAGTTTAATGCCGGGGTTGTTAGGAAATCAGCCCCAGCATTTT
V: TRBV28
size: -
J: TRBJ1-5
D: -

CDR3: CASSQAEGAPYEQYF
DNA: TGCGCCAGCAGCCAAGCCGAGGGGGCACCCTACGAGCAGTACTTC
V: TRBV4-1
size: -
J: TRBJ2-7
D: TRBD1

CDR3: CASSERELSYEQYF
DNA: TGCGCCAGCAGTGAACGGGAGCTTTCCTACGAGCAGTACTTC
V: TRBV10-2
size: -
J: TRBJ2-7
D: -

CDR3: CASSQVKQGYSYNEQFF
DNA: TGTGCCAGCAGCCAAGTAAAACAGGGGTACTCCTACAATGAGCAGTTCTTC
V: TRBV14
size: -
J: TRBJ2-1
D: TRBD1

CDR3: CALGRGRGYEQYF
DNA: TGTGCCCTCGGTAGGGGCAGGGGATACGAGCAGTACTTC
V: TRBV2
size: -
J: TRBJ2-7
D: -

CDR3: CASSLSGLAGGSYEQYF
DNA: TGTGCCAGCAGTTTATCGGGGCTAGCGGGAGGATCCTACGAGCAGTACTTC
V: TRBV27
size: -
J: TRBJ2-7
D: TRBD2

CDR3: CSAYDFEAFF
DNA: TGCAGCGCTTACGACTTTGAAGCTTTCTTT
V: TRBV29-1
size: -
J: TRBJ1-1
D: -

CDR3: CASSYTGYGNQPQHF
DNA: TGTGCCAGCAGTTACACAGGGTATGGCAATCAGCCCCAGCATTTT
V: TRBV6-5
size: -
J: TRBJ1-5
D: -

CDR3: CSDTLGSRANEAFF
DNA: TGCAGCGACACGCTAGGGTCCAGGGCTAATGAAGCTTTCTTT
V: TRBV29-1
size: few
J: TRBJ1-1
D: -

CDR3: CASSSGTGLANYEQYF
DNA: TGTGCCAGCAGCTCCGGAACGGGACTAGCTAACTACGAGCAGTACTTC
V: TRBV11-2
size: -
J: TRBJ2-7
D: TRBD2

CDR3: CASSFLTPTANEKLFF
DNA: TGTGCCAGCAGCTTTTTGACCCCGACAGCTAATGAAAAACTGTTTTTT
V: TRBV7-9
size: -
J: TRBJ1-4
D: -

CDR3: CASSSAYNEQFF
DNA: TGTGCCAGCAGCTCAGCCTACAATGAGCAGTTCTTC
V: TRBV5-6
size: -
J: TRBJ2-1
D: -

CDR3: CASSSYNSADTQYF
DNA: TGTGCCAGCAGTTCCTACAACAGTGCAGATACGCAGTATTTT
V: TRBV27
size: -
J: TRBJ2-3
D: -

CDR3: CSVEGLSGEAFF
DNA: TGCAGCGTAGAGGGACTGTCAGGTGAAGCTTTCTTT
V: TRBV29-1
size: -
J: TRBJ1-1
D: -

CDR3: CASSDNRWPGNTIYF
DNA: TGTGCCAGCAGCGACAACCGCTGGCCTGGAAACACCATATATTTT
V: TRBV11-3
size: -
J: TRBJ1-3
D: -

CDR3: CASSIVDRGSEQYF
DNA: TGTGCCAGTAGTATAGTGGACAGGGGAAGCGAGCAGTACTTC
V: TRBV19
size: -
J: TRBJ2-7
D: TRBD1

CDR3: CASSPVVQLTNYGYTF
DNA: TGTGCCAGCAGCCCAGTCGTACAGTTGACCAACTATGGCTACACCTTC
V: TRBV13
size: -
J: TRBJ1-2
D: -

CDR3: CASSRGTGRNQPQHF
DNA: TGTGCCAGCAGCCGAGGGACAGGTCGCAATCAGCCCCAGCATTTT
V: TRBV7-9
size: -
J: TRBJ1-5
D: TRBD1

CDR3: CASSLAWEGPYEQYF
DNA: TGTGCCAGCAGCTTGGCATGGGAGGGACCCTACGAGCAGTACTTC
V: TRBV5-6
size: -
J: TRBJ2-7
D: TRBD2

CDR3: CAWRETGGQPQHF
DNA: TGTGCCTGGAGAGAAACAGGGGGTCAGCCCCAGCATTTT
V: TRBV30
size: -
J: TRBJ1-5
D: TRBD1

CDR3: CAISDWDRASTDTQYF
DNA: TGTGCCATCAGCGACTGGGACAGGGCGAGCACAGATACGCAGTATTTT
V: TRBV10-3
size: -
J: TRBJ2-3
D: TRBD1

CDR3: CASSGSGGTNEKLFF
DNA: TGTGCCAGCAGCGGCTCTGGTGGCACTAATGAAAAACTGTTTTTT
V: TRBV9
size: -
J: TRBJ1-4
D: -

CDR3: CASSYSSLRDGYTF
DNA: TGTGCCAGCAGTTACTCGAGTCTCCGAGATGGCTACACCTTC
V: TRBV6-5
size: -
J: TRBJ1-2
D: -